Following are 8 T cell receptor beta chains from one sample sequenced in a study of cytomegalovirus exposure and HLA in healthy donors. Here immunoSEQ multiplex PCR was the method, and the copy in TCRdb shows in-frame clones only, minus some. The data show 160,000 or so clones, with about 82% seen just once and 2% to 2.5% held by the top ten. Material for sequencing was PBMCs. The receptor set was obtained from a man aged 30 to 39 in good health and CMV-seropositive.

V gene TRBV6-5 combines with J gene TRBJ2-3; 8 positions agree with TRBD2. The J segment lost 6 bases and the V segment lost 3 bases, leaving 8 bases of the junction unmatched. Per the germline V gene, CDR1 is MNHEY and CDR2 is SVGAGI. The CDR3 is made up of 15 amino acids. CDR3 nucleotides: TGTGCCAGCAGTTATACCCGGGGGGGAGCGGATACGCAGTATTTT. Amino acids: CASSYTRGGADTQYF.

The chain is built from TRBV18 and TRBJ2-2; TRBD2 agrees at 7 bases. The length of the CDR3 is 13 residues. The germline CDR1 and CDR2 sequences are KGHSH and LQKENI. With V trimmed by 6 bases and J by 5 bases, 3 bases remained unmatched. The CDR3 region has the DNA TGTGCCAGCTCGGAGGGAGGGACCGGGGAGCTGTTTTTT. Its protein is CASSEGGTGELFF. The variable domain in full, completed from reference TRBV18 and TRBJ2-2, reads NAGVMQNPRHLVRRRGQEARLRCSPMKGHSHVYWYRQLPEEGLKFMVYLQKENIIDESGMPKERFSAEFPKEGPSILRIQQVVRGDSAAYFCASSEGGTGELFFGEGSRLTVL.

The CDR3: CASSKGQGASGYTF. CDR3 DNA sequence: TGTGCCAGCAGCAAGGGACAGGGGGCATCTGGCTACACCTTC. The chain uses TRBV7-2 and TRBJ1-2, with TRBD1 matching over 12 bases. The length of the CDR3 is 14 residues. The trim removed 5 bases at V and 7 bases at J, leaving 5 bases unmatched. Germline-derived CDR1 and CDR2 are SGHTA and FQGNSA.

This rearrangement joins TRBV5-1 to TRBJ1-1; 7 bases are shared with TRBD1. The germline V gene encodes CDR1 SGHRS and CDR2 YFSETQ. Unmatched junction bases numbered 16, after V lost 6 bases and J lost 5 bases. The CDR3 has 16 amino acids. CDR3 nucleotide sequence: TGCGCCAGCAACCACGGGACAGTGGTCGGAGGGACTGAAGCTTTCTTT. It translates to CASNHGTVVGGTEAFF.

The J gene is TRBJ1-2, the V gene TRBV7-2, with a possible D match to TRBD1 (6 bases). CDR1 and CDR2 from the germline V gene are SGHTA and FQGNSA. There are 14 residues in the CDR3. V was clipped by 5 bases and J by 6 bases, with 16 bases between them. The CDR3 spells CASSPGVSFDGYTF. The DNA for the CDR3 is TGTGCCAGCAGCCCAGGGGTGTCTTTCGATGGCTACACCTTC.

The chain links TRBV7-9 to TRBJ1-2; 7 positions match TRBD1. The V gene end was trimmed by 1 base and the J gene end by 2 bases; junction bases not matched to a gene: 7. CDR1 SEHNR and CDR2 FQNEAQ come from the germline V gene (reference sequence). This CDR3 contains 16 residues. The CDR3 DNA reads TGTGCCAGCAGCTTAGGGCCGAAGGACAGGAACTATGGCTACACCTTC. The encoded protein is CASSLGPKDRNYGYTF.

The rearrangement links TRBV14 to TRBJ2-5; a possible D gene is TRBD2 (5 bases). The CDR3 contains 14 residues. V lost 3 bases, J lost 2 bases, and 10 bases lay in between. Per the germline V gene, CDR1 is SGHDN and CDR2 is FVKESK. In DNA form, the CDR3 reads TGTGCCAGCAGCCAGAATCCGGGGCAAGAGACCCAGTACTTC. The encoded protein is CASSQNPGQETQYF.

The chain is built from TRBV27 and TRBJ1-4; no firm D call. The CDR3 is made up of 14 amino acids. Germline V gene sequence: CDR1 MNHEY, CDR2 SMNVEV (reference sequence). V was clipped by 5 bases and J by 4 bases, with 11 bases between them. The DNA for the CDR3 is TGTGCCAGCAGTCGGGTCAGATTTAATGAAAAACTGTTTTTT. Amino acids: CASSRVRFNEKLFF.